The sequence of this T cell receptor (beta chain) was determined in a study of blood T cell repertoires in COVID-19. At the level of the study: Acute and convalescent COVID-19 specimens originated in the United States, Italy and Spain.

Seattle participants joined during active infection and were tracked over time. Original data processing: Estimates of nucleated cell counts were drawn from the amplification of reference gene primers. TCRdb keeps only in-frame clones here, not all; method: immunoSEQ multiplex PCR. D and trimming were read from the DNA, whereas the V and J calls and clone size are those reported in that table. Here the sample spans under 250,000 clones, 85% to 90% being singletons. V shed 4 bases, J shed 6 bases, and the junction held 6 bases outside the gene matches. The germline V gene encodes CDR1 SGHRS and CDR2 YFSETQ. The length of the CDR3 is 14 residues.

Sequenced: peripheral blood. The chain carries TRBV5-1 and TRBJ2-2, with TRBD1 matching over 7 bases. This TCR came from a man over 45 with COVID-19, enrolled during active disease. The CDR3 DNA follows: TGCGCCAGCAGCAAAGACAGGGACCCCGGGGAGCTGTTTTTT. This codes for CASSKDRDPGELFF.